This T cell receptor (beta chain) stems from a study of patients and donors after allogeneic stem cell transplantation. TCRdb re-derived calls from the RT-PCR reads in MiXCR, one entry per CDR3 protein. Here the sample spans some 880,000 distinct CDR3 sequences, approximately 18% being singletons. This clonotype was seen repeatedly, ten times or more. V lost 4 bases, J lost 7 bases, and 6 bases stayed unmatched. The CDR3 is 13 residues long. Germline values: CDR1 SGHRS, CDR2 YFSETQ. Sequenced sample: blood, either unsorted or a sorted T cell fraction (not recorded which). The chain uses TRBV5-1 and TRBJ1-2, with TRBD1 matching over 8 bases. This receptor was identified in a human donor who was either an allogeneic HSCT recipient or a stem cell or donor lymphocyte infusion donor (not recorded which). It is not recorded whose cells these are; they may come from a transplant donor. CDR3 sequence: CASSPDRESGYTF. CDR3 bases: TGCGCCAGCAGCCCGGACAGGGAGTCTGGCTACACCTTC.